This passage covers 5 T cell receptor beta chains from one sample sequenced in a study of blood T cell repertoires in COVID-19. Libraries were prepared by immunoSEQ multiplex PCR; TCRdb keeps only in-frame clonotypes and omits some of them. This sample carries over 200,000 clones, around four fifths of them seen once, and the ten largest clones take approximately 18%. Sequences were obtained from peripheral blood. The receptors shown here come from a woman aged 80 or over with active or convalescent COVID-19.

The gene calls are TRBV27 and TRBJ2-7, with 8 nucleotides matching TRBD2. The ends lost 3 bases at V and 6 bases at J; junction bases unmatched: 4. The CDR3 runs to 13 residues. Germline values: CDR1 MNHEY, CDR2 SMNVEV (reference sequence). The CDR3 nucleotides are TGTGCCAGCAGTTTTCGGGGGGGTATCGAGCAGTACTTC. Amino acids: CASSFRGGIEQYF.

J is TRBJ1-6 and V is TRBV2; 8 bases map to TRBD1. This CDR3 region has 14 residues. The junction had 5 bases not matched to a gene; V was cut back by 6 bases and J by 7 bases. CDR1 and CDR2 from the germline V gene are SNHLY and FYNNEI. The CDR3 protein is CASRMTGANSPLHF. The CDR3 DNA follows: TGTGCCAGCAGGATGACAGGGGCAAATTCACCCCTCCACTTT. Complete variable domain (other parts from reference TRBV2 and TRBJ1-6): EPEVTQTPSHQVTQMGQEVILRCVPISNHLYFYWYRQILGQKVEFLVSFYNNEISEKSEIFDDQFSVERPDGSNFTLKIRSTKLEDSAMYFCASRMTGANSPLHFGNGTRLTVT.

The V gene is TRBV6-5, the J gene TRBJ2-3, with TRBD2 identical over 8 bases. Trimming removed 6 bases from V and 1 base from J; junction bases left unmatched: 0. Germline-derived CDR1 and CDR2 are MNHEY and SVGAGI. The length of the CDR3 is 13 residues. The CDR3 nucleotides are TGTGCCAGCAGGACTAGCGGCACAGATACGCAGTATTTT. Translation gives CASRTSGTDTQYF.

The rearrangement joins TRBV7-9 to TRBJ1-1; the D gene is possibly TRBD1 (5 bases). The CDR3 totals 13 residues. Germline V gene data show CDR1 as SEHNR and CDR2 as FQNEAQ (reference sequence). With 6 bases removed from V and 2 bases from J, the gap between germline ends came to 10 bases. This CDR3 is CASRIRVNTEAFF. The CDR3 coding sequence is TGTGCCAGCAGAATCAGGGTAAACACTGAAGCTTTCTTT.

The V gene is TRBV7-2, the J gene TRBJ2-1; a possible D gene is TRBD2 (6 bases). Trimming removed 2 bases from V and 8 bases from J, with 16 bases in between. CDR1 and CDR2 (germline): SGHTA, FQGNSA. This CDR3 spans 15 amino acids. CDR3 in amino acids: CASSLQSLGGDEQFF. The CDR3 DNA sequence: TGTGCCAGCAGCTTACAGTCCCTCGGGGGAGATGAGCAGTTCTTC.